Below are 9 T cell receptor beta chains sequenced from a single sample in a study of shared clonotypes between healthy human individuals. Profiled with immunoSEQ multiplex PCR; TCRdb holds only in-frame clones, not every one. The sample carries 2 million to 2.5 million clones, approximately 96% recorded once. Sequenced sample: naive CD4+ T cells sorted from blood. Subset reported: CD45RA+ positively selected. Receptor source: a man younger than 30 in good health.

The CDR3 DNA reads as TGCGCCAGCCTCCGGGGCTCCTACAATGAGCAGTTCTTC. Translating gives CASLRGSYNEQFF. J is TRBJ2-1 and V is TRBV10-2, with D possibly TRBD2 on 5 matching bases. The ends were cut back, 8 bases at V and 0 bases at J, with 8 bases in the middle. The CDR3 has 13 amino acids. The germline gives CDR1 WSHSY, CDR2 SAAADI.

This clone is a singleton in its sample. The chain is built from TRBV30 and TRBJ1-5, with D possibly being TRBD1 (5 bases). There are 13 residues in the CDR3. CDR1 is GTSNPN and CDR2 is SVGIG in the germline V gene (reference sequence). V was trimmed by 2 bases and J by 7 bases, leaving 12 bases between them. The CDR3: CAWSPAGGQPQHF. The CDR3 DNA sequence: TGTGCCTGGAGTCCAGCTGGGGGGCAGCCCCAGCATTTT.

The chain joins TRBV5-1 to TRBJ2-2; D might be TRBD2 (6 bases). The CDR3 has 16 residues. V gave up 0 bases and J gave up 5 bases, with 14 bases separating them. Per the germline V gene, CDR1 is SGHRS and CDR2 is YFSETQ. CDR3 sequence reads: CASSLEGRGGTGELFF. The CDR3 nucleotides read TGCGCCAGCAGCTTGGAGGGGCGGGGCGGAACCGGGGAGCTGTTTTTT. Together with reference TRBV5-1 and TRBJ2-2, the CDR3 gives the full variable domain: KAGVTQTPRYLIKTRGQQVTLSCSPISGHRSVSWYQQTPGQGLQFLFEYFSETQRNKGNFPGRFSGRQFSNSRSEMNVSTLELGDSALYLCASSLEGRGGTGELFFGEGSRLTVL.

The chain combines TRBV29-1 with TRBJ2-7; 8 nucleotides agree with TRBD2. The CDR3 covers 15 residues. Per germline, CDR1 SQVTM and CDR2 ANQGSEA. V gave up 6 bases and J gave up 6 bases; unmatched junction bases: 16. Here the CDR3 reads CSVAAPSGREGEQYF. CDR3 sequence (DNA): TGCAGCGTCGCCGCACCCAGCGGGAGAGAAGGCGAGCAGTACTTC.

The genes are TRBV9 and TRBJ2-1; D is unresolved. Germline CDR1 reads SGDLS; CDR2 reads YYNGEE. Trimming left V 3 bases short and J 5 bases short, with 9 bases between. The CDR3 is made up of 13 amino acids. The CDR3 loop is CASSGQRDNEQFF. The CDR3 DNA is TGTGCCAGCAGCGGGCAGCGAGACAATGAGCAGTTCTTC.

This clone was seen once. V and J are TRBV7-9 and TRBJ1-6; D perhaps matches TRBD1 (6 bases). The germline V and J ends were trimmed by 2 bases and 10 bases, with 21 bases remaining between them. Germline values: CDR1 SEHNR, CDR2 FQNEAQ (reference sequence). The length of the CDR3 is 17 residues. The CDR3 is CASSLRGKRRGGSPLHF. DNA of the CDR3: TGTGCCAGCAGCTTAAGGGGGAAAAGGAGGGGAGGATCACCCCTCCACTTT. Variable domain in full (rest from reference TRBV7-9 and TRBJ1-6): DTGVSQNPRHKITKRGQNVTFRCDPISEHNRLYWYRQTLGQGPEFLTYFQNEAQLEKSRLLSDRFSAERPKGSFSTLEIQRTEQGDSAMYLCASSLRGKRRGGSPLHFGNGTRLTVT.

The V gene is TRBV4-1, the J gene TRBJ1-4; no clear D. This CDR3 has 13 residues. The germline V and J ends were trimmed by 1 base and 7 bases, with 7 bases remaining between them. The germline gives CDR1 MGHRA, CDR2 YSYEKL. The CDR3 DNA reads TGCGCCAGCAGCCAAGGGGGTCGTGAAAAACTGTTTTTT. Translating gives CASSQGGREKLFF.

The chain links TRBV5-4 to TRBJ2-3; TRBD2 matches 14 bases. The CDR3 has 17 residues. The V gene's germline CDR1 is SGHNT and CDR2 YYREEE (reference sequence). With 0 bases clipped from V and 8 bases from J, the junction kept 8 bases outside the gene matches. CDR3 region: CASSLEGRLAGGLTQYF. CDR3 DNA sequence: TGTGCCAGCAGCTTGGAGGGTCGACTAGCGGGGGGGCTTACGCAGTATTTT.

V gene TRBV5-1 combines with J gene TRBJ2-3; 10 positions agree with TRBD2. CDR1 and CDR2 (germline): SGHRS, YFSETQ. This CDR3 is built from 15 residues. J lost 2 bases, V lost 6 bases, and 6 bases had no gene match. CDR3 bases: TGCGCCAGCAAGACCGGGACTAGCGTCACAGATACGCAGTATTTT. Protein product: CASKTGTSVTDTQYF.